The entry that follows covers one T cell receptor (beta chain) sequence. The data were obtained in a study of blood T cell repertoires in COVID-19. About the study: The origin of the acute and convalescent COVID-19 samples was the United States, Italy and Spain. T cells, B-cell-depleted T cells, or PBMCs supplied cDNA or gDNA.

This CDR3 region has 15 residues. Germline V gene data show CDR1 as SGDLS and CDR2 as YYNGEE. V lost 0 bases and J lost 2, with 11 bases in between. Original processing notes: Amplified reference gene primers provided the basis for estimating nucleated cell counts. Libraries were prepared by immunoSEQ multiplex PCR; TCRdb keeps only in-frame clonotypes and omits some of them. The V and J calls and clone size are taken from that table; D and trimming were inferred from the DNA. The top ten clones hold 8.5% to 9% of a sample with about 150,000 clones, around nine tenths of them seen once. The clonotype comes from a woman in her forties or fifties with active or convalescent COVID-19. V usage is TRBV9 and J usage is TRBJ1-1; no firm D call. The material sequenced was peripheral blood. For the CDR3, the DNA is TGTGCCAGCAGCGTAGCAGGCCGGCTTAACACTGAAGCTTTCTTT. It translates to CASSVAGRLNTEAFF.